The 6 T cell receptor beta chains in this list originate from one sample, sequenced in a study of beta chain bispecific antibodies for T cell cancers. Notes on the study in general: Most targeted TRBV signal came from the leukemia cell line cells, not normal T cells.

Either OKT3 anti-CD3 antibody or CD3/CD28 beads expanded T cells from blood mononuclear cells over about three days. TCRdb re-analysed the 5' RACE reads in MiXCR, keeping a single row per CDR3 protein. Counted here are several thousand distinct CDR3 sequences, 2% to 2.5% occurring once; the ten biggest clones make up roughly 68%. No antigen is known for these receptors. Sample: T cells from a healthy donor cultured with Jurkat leukemia cells, taken from a culture containing an anti-CD19 bispecific antibody. The receptors derive from a human donor in good health. Some clones in this sample may be carry-over from other donors' samples.

This clonotype was seen more than once but under ten times. CDR3 region: CASSPPRGLAGELFF. The CDR3 DNA reads as TGTGCCAGCTCACCACCGAGGGGCTTGGCCGGGGAGCTGTTTTTT. The chain combines TRBV18 with TRBJ2-2, with D perhaps being TRBD1 or TRBD2 (5 bases each). The ends were cut back, 0 bases at V and 6 bases at J, with 11 bases in the middle. The CDR3 is 15 residues long. CDR1 and CDR2 (germline): KGHSH, LQKENI.

This clonotype was observed many times. The chain couples TRBV3-1 to TRBJ2-1; possible D gene TRBD1, 5 bases. From germline, CDR1 is LGHDT and CDR2 YNNKEL (reference sequence). Trimming removed 0 bases at V and 6 bases at J, with 12 bases between. The CDR3 runs 15 residues. This CDR3 reads CASSQDVQGGNEQFF. The CDR3 coding sequence is TGTGCCAGCAGCCAAGATGTCCAGGGCGGCAATGAGCAGTTCTTC.

This clonotype was picked up many times. The chain recombines TRBV2 with TRBJ2-7; 7 nucleotides line up with TRBD2. CDR1 and CDR2 (germline): SNHLY, FYNNEI. J was trimmed by 3 bases and V by 8 bases; bases with no gene match: 10. This CDR3 spans 14 amino acids. The DNA of the CDR3 is TGTGCCAGCGAAGGCCTAGCGGAGGACTACGAGCAGTACTTC. It specifies CASEGLAEDYEQYF.

This clonotype has a count of ten or more. CDR3: CASSRVTGANVLTF. The CDR3 DNA reads as TGTGCCAGCAGCCGAGTTACTGGGGCCAACGTCCTGACTTTC. V is TRBV28 and J is TRBJ2-6; D uncertain. There are 14 residues in the CDR3. Per germline, CDR1 MDHEN and CDR2 SYDVKM. Deletions cut 6 bases from V and 2 bases from J, with 8 bases between.

This clonotype was observed many times. The chain couples TRBV21-1 to TRBJ1-1; the DNA was not used to check the table's D call, TRBD1. TRBV21-1 is designated a pseudogene. The CDR3 is 15 amino acids. This CDR3 is CASSKLTGGHTEAFF. The CDR3 bases are TGTGCCAGCAGCAAATTAACAGGGGGCCACACTGAAGCTTTCTTT.

This clonotype was recorded at least ten times. The chain uses TRBV12-3 or TRBV12-4 and TRBJ1-5; possibly TRBD1 for D (5 bases). The CDR3 is 16 amino acids. V gave up 6 bases and J gave up 0 bases, with 15 bases separating them. The CDR3 nucleotides read TGTGCCAGCAGCCGAGGAAACAGGAATAGCAATCAGCCCCAGCATTTT. Translated, it gives CASSRGNRNSNQPQHF.